Presented here are 29 T cell receptor beta chains from one specimen sequenced in a study of T-cell reconstitution after alpha-beta-depleted transplantation in children. Unique molecular identifiers were used to barcode this TCRbeta library. TCRdb fed the PCR reads into MiXCR, producing one record per CDR3 protein. Of fewer than 550,000 distinct CDR3 sequences listed, approximately 10% were seen once; the top ten hold 14%. The input for sequencing was PBMCs, mostly from graft donor cells, taken 180 days after TCRalphabeta/CD19-depleted stem cell transplant. The receptors derive from a female patient younger than 10 who had a stem cell transplant for aplastic anemia, so the T cells may come from the graft donor.

The gene calls are TRBV2 and TRBJ2-1; D unclear. Trimming cost V 1 base and J 9 bases, with 16 bases left between them. The germline V gene encodes CDR1 SNHLY and CDR2 FYNNEI. CDR3 size: 15 residues. The CDR3 region is CASSEDQMGVFEQFF. The CDR3 DNA sequence: TGTGCCAGCAGTGAAGACCAGATGGGTGTGTTTGAGCAGTTCTTC.

In its sample, this clonotype was seen a few times. The chain has TRBV29-1 and TRBJ2-7, with TRBD2 identical over 12 bases. The germline V gene encodes CDR1 SQVTM and CDR2 ANQGSEA. V shed 4 bases, J shed 7 bases, and the junction held 8 bases outside the gene matches. This CDR3 has 14 amino acids. CDR3 DNA sequence: TGCAGCGTTGGTCGACTAGCGGGAGTCCAGGAGCAGTACTTC. As protein: CSVGRLAGVQEQYF.

This clonotype has ten or more counts. The chain uses TRBV29-1 and TRBJ1-5, with D possibly TRBD1 on 6 matching bases. Germline values: CDR1 SQVTM, CDR2 ANQGSEA. Trimming removed 5 bases at V and 3 bases at J, with 11 bases between. The CDR3 length is 13 residues. The CDR3 DNA reads TGCAGCGTTCAGGACAGCCTCAATCAGCCCCAGCATTTT. Translating it yields CSVQDSLNQPQHF.

The chain is built from TRBV21-1 and TRBJ2-3; TRBD2, the table's D call, was not compared with the DNA. TRBV21-1 is labeled a pseudogene. This CDR3 comprises 17 residues. For the CDR3, the DNA is TGTGCCATCCAAGGGGGGACTAGCGGGACCTTTCAAGATACGCAGTATTTT. Translated: CAIQGGTSGTFQDTQYF.

The V call is TRBV20-1, the J call TRBJ1-5; TRBD1 might be the D (6 bases). CDR1 DFQATT and CDR2 SNEGSKA come from the germline V gene (reference sequence). V was cut by 3 bases and J by 4 bases, with 16 bases left in between. The length of the CDR3 is 15 residues. Here the CDR3 DNA reads TGCAGTGCTAGTGAAGGGACAACCTGGAATCAGCCCCAGCATTTT. Translating gives CSASEGTTWNQPQHF.

This chain joins TRBV9 and TRBJ2-5, with D hard to call. This CDR3 spans 15 amino acids. Germline CDR1 is SGDLS and CDR2 is YYNGEE. V lost 0 bases, J lost 5 bases, and 14 bases lay in between. CDR3 protein: CASSVGVAAEETQYF. The CDR3 region has the DNA TGTGCCAGCAGCGTAGGAGTGGCGGCGGAGGAGACCCAGTACTTC.

This clonotype was seen ten or more times. The rearrangement uses TRBV11-1 and TRBJ2-7; 12 bases agree with TRBD2. CDR3 length equals 15 residues. From germline, CDR1 is SGHAT and CDR2 FQDESV (reference sequence). V lost 3 bases to trimming and J lost 5 bases; unmatched junction nucleotides: 5. CDR3 in DNA: TGTGCCAGCAGCTTGACTAGCGGGAGTCTCCACGAGCAGTACTTC. This translates into CASSLTSGSLHEQYF. The variable domain in full, completed from reference TRBV11-1 and TRBJ2-7, reads EAEVAQSPRYKITEKSQAVAFWCDPISGHATLYWYRQILGQGPELLVQFQDESVVDDSQLPKDRFSAERLKGVDSTLKIQPAELGDSAMYLCASSLTSGSLHEQYFGPGTRLTVT.

V is TRBV20-1 and J is TRBJ2-3; no firm D call. The CDR3 runs to 15 residues. V lost 1 base to trimming and J lost 1 base, with 12 bases between them. From germline, CDR1 is DFQATT and CDR2 SNEGSKA (reference sequence). The CDR3 DNA sequence: TGCAGTGCTAGAGTCGGGCCAAGGGGCACAGATACGCAGTATTTT. Residues: CSARVGPRGTDTQYF.

The chain links TRBV7-9 to TRBJ1-2; TRBD1 matches at 8 bases. CDR1 and CDR2 (germline): SEHNR, FQNEAQ (reference sequence). The CDR3 has 13 residues. The V gene end was trimmed by 1 base and the J gene end by 8 bases; junction bases not matched to a gene: 3. CDR3 loop: CASSLGTGTGYTF. The DNA of the CDR3 is TGTGCCAGCAGCTTAGGGACAGGGACCGGCTACACCTTC.

J is TRBJ2-5 and V is TRBV7-2; TRBD1 agrees at 11 bases. The germline gives CDR1 SGHTA, CDR2 FQGNSA. Trimming cost V 5 bases and J 9 bases; bases outside gene matches: 8. This CDR3 is built from 14 residues. CDR3 DNA sequence: TGTGCCAGCAGCGGACGGGACAGGGGGTCGGCCCAGTACTTC. It translates to CASSGRDRGSAQYF.

Ten or more counts support this clonotype. This chain connects TRBV12-3 or TRBV12-4 to TRBJ1-1; D is uncertain. This CDR3 is 13 amino acids long. Trimming pared 5 bases from V and 0 bases from J, leaving 7 bases between. The CDR3 region is CASSLTLNTEAFF. The CDR3 nucleotides are TGTGCCAGCAGTCTCACACTGAACACTGAAGCTTTCTTT.

V is TRBV20-1 and J is TRBJ2-7; 9 positions agree with TRBD1. The germline V gene encodes CDR1 DFQATT and CDR2 SNEGSKA (reference sequence). The CDR3 contains 14 residues. V was pared by 2 bases and J by 6 bases, with 8 bases of the junction left unmatched. CDR3 bases: TGCAGTGCTAGATCCGGACAGGGGATTGGCGAGCAGTACTTC. Amino acids: CSARSGQGIGEQYF.

This CDR3 is CASSLGGSQNEKLFF. CDR3 bases: TGTGCCAGCAGCCTGGGAGGCAGCCAGAATGAAAAACTGTTTTTT. This chain links TRBV7-9 with TRBJ1-4; D gene ambiguous. CDR1 and CDR2 from the germline V gene are SEHNR and FQNEAQ (reference sequence). Deletions cut 5 bases from V and 5 bases from J, with 15 bases between. This CDR3 comprises 15 residues.

This clonotype was seen more than once but under ten times. The genes are TRBV7-2 and TRBJ2-1, with 7 nucleotides matching TRBD1. After removal of 5 bases from V and 5 bases from J, the junction contained 6 bases not matched to a gene. Germline V CDR1 and CDR2: SGHTA, FQGNSA. The CDR3 has 14 amino acids. CDR3 bases: TGTGCCAGCAGCAACCGGGACAGTCACAATGAGCAGTTCTTC. It codes for CASSNRDSHNEQFF.

The J gene is TRBJ2-1, the V gene TRBV3-1; no clear D. The CDR3 contains 14 residues. CDR1 and CDR2 from the germline V gene are LGHDT and YNNKEL (reference sequence). The V and J ends lost 0 bases and 8 bases respectively, with 11 bases between them. This CDR3 reads CASSQEGPQDEQFF. The CDR3 bases are TGTGCCAGCAGCCAAGAAGGACCGCAGGATGAGCAGTTCTTC.

The sample holds many counts of this clonotype. The V call is TRBV5-1, the J call TRBJ2-3, with 8 bases identical to TRBD2. The CDR3 consists of 18 residues. CDR1 SGHRS and CDR2 YFSETQ come from the germline V gene. Trimming cost V 7 bases and J 1 base; bases outside gene matches: 17. CDR3 region: CASGSGSVLIAGTDTQYF. The DNA of the CDR3 is TGCGCCAGCGGAAGCGGGAGTGTTTTAATAGCGGGCACAGATACGCAGTATTTT.

This clonotype was counted a few times. The V and J genes are TRBV29-1 and TRBJ2-3, with a tentative D call TRBD1 (6 bases). V gave up 8 bases and J gave up 0 bases, with 18 bases separating them. Germline values: CDR1 SQVTM, CDR2 ANQGSEA. CDR3 length: 15 residues. The CDR3 nucleotides read TGCAGCACCTCGAAGACAGGTACGAGCACAGATACGCAGTATTTT. It yields the protein CSTSKTGTSTDTQYF.

The gene calls are TRBV18 and TRBJ2-4; 8 bases map to TRBD2. The J segment lost 4 bases and the V segment lost 3 bases, leaving 8 bases of the junction unmatched. Germline lookup yields CDR1 KGHSH and CDR2 LQKENI. The CDR3 runs 16 residues. CDR3 DNA sequence: TGTGCCAGCTCACCTCTAGCGGGTCGGGTGAAAAACATTCAGTACTTC. This translates into CASSPLAGRVKNIQYF.

The sample holds a few counts of this clonotype. The rearrangement links TRBV7-9 to TRBJ2-7; possible D gene TRBD1, 6 bases. V was cut by 5 bases and J by 2 bases, with 16 bases left in between. Germline CDR1 and CDR2: SEHNR and FQNEAQ (reference sequence). This CDR3 comprises 15 residues. CDR3 nucleotide sequence: TGTGCCAGCAGCACCCCGGGACATAGGACCTACGAGCAGTACTTC. It encodes CASSTPGHRTYEQYF.

This clonotype was detected a few times. V usage is TRBV3-1 and J usage is TRBJ1-2; D remains ambiguous. Germline values: CDR1 LGHDT, CDR2 YNNKEL (reference sequence). The ends were cut back, 3 bases at V and 2 bases at J, with 10 bases in the middle. The CDR3 has 14 amino acids. This CDR3 reads CASSQRSWNYGYTF. The CDR3 coding sequence is TGTGCCAGCAGCCAGCGGTCCTGGAACTATGGCTACACCTTC.

This clonotype was seen a few times. The chain carries TRBV20-1 and TRBJ1-1, with D unresolved. The germline V and J ends were trimmed by 3 bases and 0 bases, with 20 bases remaining between them. The CDR3 runs 17 residues. CDR1 is DFQATT, CDR2 SNEGSKA, per germline (reference sequence). CDR3 sequence (DNA): TGCAGTGCTAGTAGTAGGGATCCTCGAAACATGAACACTGAAGCTTTCTTT. This sequence encodes CSASSRDPRNMNTEAFF.

This chain connects TRBV29-1 to TRBJ1-5; D ambiguous. Trimming cost V 1 base and J 3 bases, with 4 bases left between them. The CDR3 runs to 12 residues. Germline values: CDR1 SQVTM, CDR2 ANQGSEA. CDR3 in amino acids: CSVEGLNQPQHF. The DNA of the CDR3 is TGCAGCGTTGAAGGGCTCAATCAGCCCCAGCATTTT.

This clonotype was counted a few times. The chain links TRBV12-3 or TRBV12-4 to TRBJ2-7; the D is unclear. V shed 0 bases and J shed 1 base, with 10 bases lying between them. CDR3 length equals 15 residues. In DNA form, the CDR3 reads TGTGCCAGCAGTTTAGCGTCCCAATTATCCTACGAGCAGTACTTC. It translates to CASSLASQLSYEQYF.

The count of this clonotype is one. The junction does not match germline at one end; this may be a read error. V is TRBV6-4 and J is TRBJ2-2; 8 nucleotides agree with TRBD1. The CDR3 runs to 19 residues. In germline, CDR1 is MRHNA, CDR2 SNTAGT. CDR3 sequence reads: CTSSFSLPSGTGYTGELFF. The CDR3 DNA sequence: TGTACCAGCAGTTTTTCGTTGCCATCTGGGACAGGTTACACCGGGGAGCTGTTTTTT.

V usage is TRBV4-3 and J usage is TRBJ2-1, with 7 bases fitting TRBD1. The CDR3 has 16 residues. CDR1 is LGHNA and CDR2 is YSLEER in the germline V gene. Trimming took 1 base from V and 4 from J; bases not matched to a gene: 7. The CDR3 region is CASSQVSRGSYNEQFF. The CDR3 DNA sequence: TGCGCCAGCAGCCAAGTATCCAGGGGGAGTTACAATGAGCAGTTCTTC.

The DNA of the CDR3 is TGCAGTGCATGGGACAGGGGGAACACTGAAGCTTTCTTT. It encodes CSAWDRGNTEAFF. The chain has TRBV20-1 and TRBJ1-1; 10 nucleotides match TRBD1. CDR1 is DFQATT and CDR2 is SNEGSKA in the germline V gene (reference sequence). V was clipped by 6 bases and J by 1 base; unmatched bases: 2. The CDR3 covers 13 residues.

The chain joins TRBV19 to TRBJ2-7; TRBD2 matches 7 bases. The CDR3 loop spans 16 amino acids. V shed 5 bases, J shed 0 bases, and the junction held 10 bases outside the gene matches. CDR1 and CDR2 (germline): LNHDA, SQIVND (reference sequence). CDR3 coding DNA: TGTGCCAGTAGTCCATCTATTGGCGGGGGCTCCTACGAGCAGTACTTC. This codes for CASSPSIGGGSYEQYF.

This clonotype was seen repeatedly, ten times or more. This chain links TRBV7-2 with TRBJ2-7; the match to TRBD2 covers 9 bases. Germline trimming cut 5 bases from V and 4 bases from J; bases unmatched to any gene: 3. CDR1 SGHTA and CDR2 FQGNSA come from the germline V gene. The CDR3 consists of 13 residues. The CDR3 DNA follows: TGTGCCAGCAGCGCGGGAGGGCCGTACGAGCAGTACGTC. Its protein is CASSAGGPYEQYV.

V gene TRBV29-1 combines with J gene TRBJ1-1; D not resolved. V was cut by 1 base and J by 0 bases, with 6 bases left in between. CDR1 is SQVTM and CDR2 is ANQGSEA in the germline V gene. The CDR3 sequence is 13 residues long. CDR3 in DNA: TGCAGCGTTGAAGCCAGTCTGAACACTGAAGCTTTCTTT. Its translation: CSVEASLNTEAFF.